This T cell receptor (beta chain) stems from a study of early T cells in non-severe SARS-CoV-2 infection. Study details: Chains stayed unpaired after sequencing of bulk RNA from unsorted whole blood.

Via MiXCR, TCRdb re-called the 5' RACE reads, giving one row per CDR3 protein. Found here are under 85,000 distinct CDR3 sequences, roughly 10% of them singletons; the top ten hold 5.5% to 6%. The germline gives CDR1 SGHTA, CDR2 FQGNSA. V shed 3 bases and J shed 8 bases, with 14 bases lying between them. The CDR3 totals 14 residues. The sequencing used whole blood, collected at baseline. The source of this sequence is an adult who was a healthcare worker with PCR-confirmed SARS-CoV-2 infection or an uninfected control (not recorded which). The rearrangement joins TRBV7-2 to TRBJ2-1; D not resolved. CDR3 sequence (DNA): TGTGCCAGCAGCTTTACGACGACCCGAGATGAGCAGTTCTTC. Translated: CASSFTTTRDEQFF.